This T cell receptor (beta chain) was identified during a study of PD-L1 blockade in urothelial cancer. As for the study in general: Blood underwent analysis 3 weeks (second dose) and 6 weeks after treatment began. When blood samples were assessed, the median T cell count was about 140,000. Study-wide results and limits: Clones that were tumor-associated expanded more in the blood of durable-benefit patients at 3 weeks.

The assay was immunoSEQ multiplex PCR, and TCRdb's table has in-frame clones only and misses some. The profile shows 70,000 to 90,000 clones, 85% of them singletons. As for time point: pretreatment peripheral blood. In germline, CDR1 is LNHNV, CDR2 YYDKDF (reference sequence). Between the trimmed V and J ends, which lost 0 bases and 3 bases, there was a span of 9 bases. This CDR3 is built from 15 residues. Concerning this clone: Its antigen is still unknown.

This clonotype was obtained from a man aged 55 to 70 with urothelial cancer. This material consisted of PBMCs, taken around atezolizumab (anti-PD-L1) treatment. The V and J genes are TRBV15 and TRBJ1-3; maybe TRBD1 (5 bases). In DNA, the CDR3 is TGTGCCACCAGCAGAGACAGGGTTTATGGAAACACCATATATTTT. It translates to CATSRDRVYGNTIYF.